This TCR beta chain was obtained from a study of blood T cell repertoires in COVID-19. Turning to the study itself: COVID-19 samples from acute and convalescent phases originated in the United States, Italy and Spain. Sources were T cells, B-cell-depleted T cells, or PBMCs; the material itself was cDNA or gDNA.

The CDR3 runs 16 residues. V lost 5 bases, J lost 0 bases, and 6 bases stayed unmatched. Germline V CDR1 and CDR2: MDHEN, SYDVKM. As handled by the study authors: Estimation of nucleated cell counts was performed using reference gene primer amplification. Clones were read by immunoSEQ multiplex PCR, and TCRdb kept only the in-frame ones, dropping some. That table is the source of V, J and clone size, and D and trimming were worked out from the DNA. Among about 74,000 clones listed, around four fifths were seen once. This clone was counted a single time. The rearrangement links TRBV28 to TRBJ2-1, with 8 positions matching TRBD2. This sequence was found in a man between 65 and 79 years old with acute or convalescent COVID-19. Sample: peripheral blood. Here the CDR3 reads CASSAGGSSSYNEQFF. DNA for the CDR3: TGTGCCAGCAGTGCGGGAGGATCGAGCTCCTACAATGAGCAGTTCTTC.